These 10 T cell receptor beta chains were all obtained from the same sample, sequenced in a study of T cell clonality in common variable immunodeficiency. Sequenced by immunoSEQ multiplex PCR; TCRdb stores in-frame clones only, minus some. This sample includes 57,000 or so clones with no singletons; its ten biggest clones take up more than 1.5%. The sequencing sample was made of peripheral blood mononuclear cells. The receptors here all came from a person aged 18-69 years in good health.

Many counts were recorded for this clone. The CDR3 region is CASSSQTSWDEQYF. The covered CDR3 bases are TGTGCCAGCTCAAGCCAGACTAGCTGGGACGAG. The chain employs TRBV18 and TRBJ2-7, with TRBD2 matching 7 bases. The CDR3 extends 3 residues past the end of the read, so its final part is completed from the germline J gene. The CDR3 consists of 14 residues. The J segment lost 5 bases and the V segment lost 5 bases, leaving 9 bases of the junction unmatched. Germline V CDR1 and CDR2: KGHSH, LQKENI.

This clone was counted ten times or more. From the germline J gene comes the end of the CDR3, since the read stops 3 residues before it. V usage is TRBV2 and J usage is TRBJ2-5, with D perhaps TRBD2 (6 bases). The germline V gene encodes CDR1 SNHLY and CDR2 FYNNEI. With 8 bases removed from V and 2 bases from J, the gap between germline ends came to 12 bases. This CDR3 is 13 amino acids long. CDR3 in amino acids: CASGNSGQETQYF. The covered CDR3 bases are TGTGCCAGCGGAAATAGCGGACAAGAGACC.

This clone was seen many times. Coverage ceases 3 residues before the CDR3 finishes, and the germline J gene fills in the end. The chain employs TRBV6-1 and TRBJ1-2; D might be TRBD1 (6 bases). The CDR3 extends over 15 amino acids. Germline V CDR1 and CDR2: MNHNS, SASEGT. V lost 4 bases, J lost 4 bases, and 16 bases lay in between. The sequenced part of the CDR3 DNA is TGTGCCAGCAGTGCACAGGGTAATATGGGCTATGGC. It encodes CASSAQGNMGYG. The whole CDR3 region reads CASSAQGNMGYGYTF.

This clone came up many times. The read gets to within 3 residues of the CDR3 end, and the germline J gene fills in the rest. The rearrangement joins TRBV12-3 or TRBV12-4 to TRBJ2-3, with D possibly being TRBD1 (5 bases). This CDR3 spans 15 amino acids. V was trimmed by 6 bases and J by 5 bases, leaving 18 bases between them. CDR3 DNA, as far as it was read: TGTGCCAGCAGCCCTCAGGGTCCTTGGGGAGATACG. Protein product: CASSPQGPWGDT. From start to end, the CDR3 is CASSPQGPWGDTQYF.

This clone was counted many times. The missing CDR3 end, 3 residues past where the read stops, is filled in from the germline J gene. This chain joins TRBV6-2 or TRBV6-3 and TRBJ2-7, with 8 bases fitting TRBD1. CDR3 length: 17 amino acids. Germline trimming cut 4 bases from V and 2 bases from J; bases unmatched to any gene: 13. The V gene's germline CDR1 is MNHEY and CDR2 SVGEGT. The CDR3 bases that were read are TGTGCCAGCAGTTCCGGACAGGGACAGACGTCAACCTACGAG. It yields the protein CASSSGQGQTSTYE. The entire CDR3 protein reads CASSSGQGQTSTYEQYF.

Ten or more counts support this clone. With the read ending 3 residues before the CDR3 end, the germline J gene is used to fill in that end. This sequence joins TRBV20-1 and TRBJ2-1; a weak D match, TRBD2 (5 bases). With 0 bases removed from V and 4 bases from J, the gap between germline ends came to 22 bases. The germline V gene has CDR1 DFQATT and CDR2 SNEGSKA (reference sequence). The CDR3 has 18 amino acids. The sequenced part of the CDR3 DNA is TGCAGTGCTAGAGATACACGTATCATCGGAGCGGATTACAATGAG. Its translation: CSARDTRIIGADYNE. The whole CDR3 sequence is CSARDTRIIGADYNEQFF.

The table lists this clone with many counts. The read finishes 3 residues shy of the CDR3 end, and the germline J gene is used to complete it. This chain connects TRBV18 to TRBJ2-7; unclear D gene. The V gene's germline CDR1 is KGHSH and CDR2 LQKENI. V lost 3 bases and J lost 1, with 7 bases in between. This CDR3 has 13 amino acids. CDR3 protein: CASSPGRSYEQYF. The DNA read from the CDR3 is TGTGCCAGCTCACCGGGCAGATCCTACGAG.

This clone appeared many times. The CDR3 goes on 3 residues after the read ends, and that part is filled in from the germline J gene. The J gene is TRBJ1-1, the V gene TRBV12-3 or TRBV12-4, with a possible D match to TRBD1 (5 bases). Trimming shortened V by 4 bases and J by 0 bases, and 9 bases separated the two germline ends. This CDR3 comprises 14 residues. The covered CDR3 bases are TGTGCCAGCAGTTCTCGGGGGATGAACACTGAA. This encodes CASSSRGMNTE. In full, the CDR3 reads CASSSRGMNTEAFF.

This clone was observed at least ten times. The read terminates 3 residues ahead of where the CDR3 ends, so the germline J gene completes it. The V call is TRBV6-1, the J call TRBJ1-5; unclear D gene. Germline CDR1 and CDR2: MNHNS and SASEGT. V was shortened by 2 bases and J by 7 bases, with 9 bases between the two germline ends. The CDR3 is 13 amino acids. CDR3 region: CASSERGQQPQHF. CDR3 bases read: TGTGCCAGCAGTGAACGGGGTCAACAGCCC.

This clone was counted at least ten times. The sequence runs out 3 residues before the end of the CDR3; the remainder is reconstructed from the germline J gene. The rearrangement uses TRBV5-5 and TRBJ2-5; a weak D match, TRBD2 (7 bases). Germline CDR1 SGHKS, CDR2 YYEKEE (reference sequence). The germline V and J ends were trimmed by 0 bases and 5 bases, with 14 bases remaining between them. This CDR3 is built from 15 residues. The CDR3: CASSLVAGEGETQYF. The sequenced part of the CDR3 DNA is TGTGCCAGCAGCTTGGTGGCAGGGGAGGGGGAGACC.